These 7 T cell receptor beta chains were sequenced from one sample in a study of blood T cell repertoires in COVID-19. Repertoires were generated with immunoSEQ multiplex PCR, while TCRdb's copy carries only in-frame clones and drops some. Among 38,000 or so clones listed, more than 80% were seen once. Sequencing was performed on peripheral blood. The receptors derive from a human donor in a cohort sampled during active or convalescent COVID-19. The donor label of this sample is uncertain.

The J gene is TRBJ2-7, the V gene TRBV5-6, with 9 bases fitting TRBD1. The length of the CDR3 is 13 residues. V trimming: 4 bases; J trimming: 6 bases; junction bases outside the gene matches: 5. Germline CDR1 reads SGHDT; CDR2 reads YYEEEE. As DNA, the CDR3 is TGTGCCAGCAGCCCGGGACAGGGTCTCGAGCAGTACTTC. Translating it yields CASSPGQGLEQYF.

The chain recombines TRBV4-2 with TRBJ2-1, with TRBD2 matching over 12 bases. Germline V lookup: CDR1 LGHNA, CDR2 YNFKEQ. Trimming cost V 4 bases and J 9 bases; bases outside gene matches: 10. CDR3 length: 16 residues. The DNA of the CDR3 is TGTGCCAGCAGCCCTCCTAGCGGGAGGGCCGAGAGTGAGCAGTTCTTC. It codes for CASSPPSGRAESEQFF.

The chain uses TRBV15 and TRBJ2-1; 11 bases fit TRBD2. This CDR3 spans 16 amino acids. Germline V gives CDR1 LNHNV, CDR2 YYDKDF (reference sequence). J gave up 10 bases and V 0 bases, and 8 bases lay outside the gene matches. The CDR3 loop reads CATSRELAGATGEQFF. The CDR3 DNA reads TGTGCCACCAGCAGAGAACTAGCGGGAGCCACCGGGGAGCAGTTCTTC. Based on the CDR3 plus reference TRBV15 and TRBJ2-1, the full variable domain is DAMVIQNPRYQVTQFGKPVTLSCSQTLNHNVMYWYQQKSSQAPKLLFHYYDKDFNNEADTPDNFQSRRPNTSFCFLDIRSPGLGDTAMYLCATSRELAGATGEQFFGPGTRLTVL.

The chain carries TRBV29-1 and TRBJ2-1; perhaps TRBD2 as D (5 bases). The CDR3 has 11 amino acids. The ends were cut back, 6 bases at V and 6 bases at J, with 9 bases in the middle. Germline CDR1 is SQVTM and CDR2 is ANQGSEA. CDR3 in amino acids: CSVRAGNEQFF. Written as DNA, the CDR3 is TGCAGCGTGAGGGCGGGCAATGAGCAGTTCTTC.

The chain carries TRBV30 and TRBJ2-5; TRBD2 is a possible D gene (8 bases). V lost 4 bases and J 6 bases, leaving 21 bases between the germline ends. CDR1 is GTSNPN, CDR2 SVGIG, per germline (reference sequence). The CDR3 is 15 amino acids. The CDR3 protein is CAWMGDGRDRKTQYF. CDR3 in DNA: TGTGCCTGGATGGGAGACGGGAGGGACAGAAAGACCCAGTACTTC. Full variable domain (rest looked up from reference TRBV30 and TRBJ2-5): SQTIHQWPATLVQPVGSPLSLECTVEGTSNPNLYWYRQAAGRGLQLLFYSVGIGQISSEVPQNLSASRPQDRQFILSSKKLLLSDSGFYLCAWMGDGRDRKTQYFGPGTRLLVL.

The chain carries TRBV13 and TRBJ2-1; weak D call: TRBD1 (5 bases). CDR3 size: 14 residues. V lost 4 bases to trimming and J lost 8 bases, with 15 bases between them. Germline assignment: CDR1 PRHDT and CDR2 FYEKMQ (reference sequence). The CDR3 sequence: CASSSRVKSDEQFF. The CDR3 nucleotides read TGTGCCAGCAGCTCCAGGGTTAAATCGGATGAGCAGTTCTTC.

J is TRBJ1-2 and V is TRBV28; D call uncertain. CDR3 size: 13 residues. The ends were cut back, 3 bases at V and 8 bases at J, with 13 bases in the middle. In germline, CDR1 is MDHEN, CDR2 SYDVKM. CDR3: CASSFSLKRGYTF. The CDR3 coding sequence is TGTGCCAGCAGTTTCTCCCTAAAGCGGGGCTACACCTTC.